A selection of T cell receptor beta chains follows, all from one sample in a study of radiation and T cells in renal cell carcinoma. Using immunoSEQ multiplex PCR, the repertoire was profiled, and TCRdb retains in-frame clones only, with some absent. The sample holds 150,000 to 200,000 clones, less than 90% seen once. Here the sequenced sample was blood, taken from a patient whose treatment included radiotherapy and nephrectomy. The receptor set was obtained from a woman aged 50 to 60 with renal cell carcinoma. Each CDR3 is given with its conserved first and last residue. Fields, in order: V gene, J gene, clone size, D gene, CDR3 DNA, CDR3 protein. D genes are given only for firm matches. Size tells how often a clone was seen (once, few, many) or the class of an expanded clone, and some rows leave it out.

v_gene: TRBV6-6; j_gene: TRBJ1-5; abundance: -; d_gene: -; CDR3nt: TGTGCCAGCAGTTACTCTCTCGGGAGCAATCAGCCCCAGCATTTT; CDR3aa: CASSYSLGSNQPQHF
v_gene: TRBV5-1; j_gene: TRBJ1-2; abundance: -; d_gene: -; CDR3nt: TGCGCCAGCAGCTTGGCCGGGCAAGCGGGCTATGGCTACACCTTC; CDR3aa: CASSLAGQAGYGYTF
v_gene: TRBV11-3; j_gene: TRBJ2-3; abundance: -; d_gene: TRBD1; CDR3nt: TGTGCCAGCAGCCGGGGTGGGACAGGGGCCACAGATACGCAGTATTTT; CDR3aa: CASSRGGTGATDTQYF
v_gene: TRBV5-6; j_gene: TRBJ1-2; abundance: once; d_gene: -; CDR3nt: TGTGCCAGCAGCTTGGCCTATGCGGGGGGGAACTATGGCTACACCTTC; CDR3aa: CASSLAYAGGNYGYTF
v_gene: TRBV5-8; j_gene: TRBJ1-2; abundance: -; d_gene: TRBD1; CDR3nt: TGTGCCAGCAGCCTATCTCCGGGACAGGGGGCTGGGGGCTACACCTTC; CDR3aa: CASSLSPGQGAGGYTF
v_gene: TRBV9; j_gene: TRBJ1-2; abundance: -; d_gene: -; CDR3nt: TGTGCCAGCAGCGCAGACCCTGCGGGTGGCTATGGCTACACCTTC; CDR3aa: CASSADPAGGYGYTF
v_gene: TRBV6-5; j_gene: TRBJ2-7; abundance: -; d_gene: -; CDR3nt: TGTGCCAGTCTCGAAACAGCGACCTACGAGCAGTACTTC; CDR3aa: CASLETATYEQYF
v_gene: TRBV2; j_gene: TRBJ2-3; abundance: -; d_gene: -; CDR3nt: TGTGCCAGCAGCGCCCGGGCCAATGGAGATACGCAGTATTTT; CDR3aa: CASSARANGDTQYF
v_gene: TRBV7-6; j_gene: TRBJ1-6; abundance: -; d_gene: -; CDR3nt: TGTGCCAGCAGCTTAAGGGAGTACGGTTCACCCCTCCACTTT; CDR3aa: CASSLREYGSPLHF
v_gene: TRBV5-1; j_gene: TRBJ1-6; abundance: -; d_gene: -; CDR3nt: TGCGCCAGCAGCTTGGGGGGTTTCGATGAGTCACCCCTCCACTTT; CDR3aa: CASSLGGFDESPLHF
v_gene: TRBV7-8; j_gene: TRBJ1-1; abundance: -; d_gene: -; CDR3nt: TGTGCCAGCAGCCGCGACAGAGACACTGAAGCTTTCTTT; CDR3aa: CASSRDRDTEAFF
v_gene: TRBV2; j_gene: TRBJ2-7; abundance: -; d_gene: -; CDR3nt: TGTGCCAGCAGCCTAGAAGGGGCCAGCTCCTACGAGCAGTACTTC; CDR3aa: CASSLEGASSYEQYF
v_gene: TRBV5-4; j_gene: TRBJ2-3; abundance: -; d_gene: -; CDR3nt: TGTGCCAGCAGGCGGGACAGATCTACAAGCACAGATACGCAGTATTTT; CDR3aa: CASRRDRSTSTDTQYF
v_gene: TRBV18; j_gene: TRBJ2-5; abundance: -; d_gene: -; CDR3nt: TGTGCCAGCTCACCATTCCAGACCCAGTACTTC; CDR3aa: CASSPFQTQYF
v_gene: TRBV9; j_gene: TRBJ2-5; abundance: -; d_gene: -; CDR3nt: TGTGCCAGCAGCACCTTAGGGCTAGAGGGGGAGACCCAGTACTTC; CDR3aa: CASSTLGLEGETQYF
v_gene: TRBV5-5; j_gene: TRBJ2-7; abundance: -; d_gene: TRBD2; CDR3nt: TGTGCCAGCAGCTTGGAGTGGGCGGGGGGATACGAGCAGTACTTC; CDR3aa: CASSLEWAGGYEQYF
v_gene: TRBV5-5; j_gene: TRBJ2-2; abundance: -; d_gene: -; CDR3nt: TGTGCCAGCAGCCAAGCAGTCGGGTCGAACACCGGGGAGCTGTTTTTT; CDR3aa: CASSQAVGSNTGELFF
v_gene: TRBV6-1; j_gene: TRBJ2-7; abundance: -; d_gene: -; CDR3nt: TGTGCCAGCAGTCCCCGGGACGGTTCCTCCTACGAGCAGTACTTC; CDR3aa: CASSPRDGSSYEQYF
v_gene: TRBV19; j_gene: TRBJ1-2; abundance: -; d_gene: -; CDR3nt: TGTGCCAGTAGTCTCTGGTCTGCTGGCTACACCTTC; CDR3aa: CASSLWSAGYTF
v_gene: TRBV11-2; j_gene: TRBJ2-3; abundance: -; d_gene: -; CDR3nt: TGTGCCAGCAGCTTAGAGAGCACAGATACGCAGTATTTT; CDR3aa: CASSLESTDTQYF
v_gene: TRBV19; j_gene: TRBJ2-4; abundance: -; d_gene: TRBD1; CDR3nt: TGTGCCAGTAGTTCTACCGGGACAGGTCCCATTCAGTACTTC; CDR3aa: CASSSTGTGPIQYF
v_gene: TRBV10-3; j_gene: TRBJ2-3; abundance: -; d_gene: TRBD2; CDR3nt: TGTGCCATCAGTGACCGACTAGCGGGGGACACAGATACGCAGTATTTT; CDR3aa: CAISDRLAGDTDTQYF